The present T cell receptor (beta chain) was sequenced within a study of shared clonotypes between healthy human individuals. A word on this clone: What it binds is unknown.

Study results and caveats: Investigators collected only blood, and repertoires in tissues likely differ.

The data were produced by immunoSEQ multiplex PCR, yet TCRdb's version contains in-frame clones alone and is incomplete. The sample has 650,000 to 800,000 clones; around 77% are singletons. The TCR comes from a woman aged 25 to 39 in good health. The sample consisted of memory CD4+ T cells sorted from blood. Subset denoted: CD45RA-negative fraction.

The CDR3 here is CASSPNGGVPGEAFF. For the CDR3, the DNA is TGCGCCAGCAGTCCGAATGGGGGGGTTCCCGGTGAAGCTTTCTTT. The J gene is TRBJ1-1, the V gene TRBV23-1; D may be TRBD1 (5 bases). TRBV23-1 carries the ORF label, with uncertain function. V lost 4 bases, J lost 7 bases, and 19 bases lay in between. The length of the CDR3 is 15 residues.